Below, 7 T cell receptor beta chains from the same sample are listed, as sequenced in a study of Graves' ophthalmopathy and Graves' hyperthyroidism. RNA transcripts yielded amplified TCR beta CDR3 regions. An opening RT-PCR round employed HTBI primers and preceded a second-round multiplex PCR. TCRdb re-called the multiplex PCR reads with MiXCR, one entry per CDR3 protein. This table has around 400,000 distinct CDR3 sequences, roughly 20% appearing once. The sample comprised peripheral blood. Receptor source: a woman younger than 30 with stable Graves' hyperthyroidism.

At least ten counts were recorded for this clonotype. The chain employs TRBV30 and TRBJ1-2, with TRBD1 as a possible D gene (6 bases). This CDR3 has 15 residues. Between the trimmed V and J ends, which lost 2 bases and 4 bases, there was a span of 17 bases. Germline values: CDR1 GTSNPN, CDR2 SVGIG (reference sequence). The CDR3 sequence is CAWSSGGGNPYGYTF. DNA for the CDR3: TGTGCCTGGAGTTCCGGGGGCGGGAATCCCTATGGCTACACCTTC.

This clonotype has a handful of counts. The V call is TRBV4-1, the J call TRBJ2-5; the D gene is possibly TRBD2 (5 bases). CDR1 is MGHRA, CDR2 YSYEKL, per germline. The CDR3 has 17 amino acids. Trimming removed 1 base at V and 5 bases at J, with 20 bases between. The CDR3 here is CASSQGRMTPSGETQYF. CDR3 DNA sequence: TGCGCCAGCAGCCAAGGTCGAATGACACCCTCGGGGGAGACCCAGTACTTC.

This clonotype appeared many times. The chain uses TRBV20-1 and TRBJ2-5, with 12 bases that match TRBD2. V lost 6 bases and J lost 3; bases outside the gene matches: 8. The CDR3 covers 15 residues. The germline V gene encodes CDR1 DFQATT and CDR2 SNEGSKA (reference sequence). CDR3 residues: CSAPPRLAGEETQYF. The CDR3 bases are TGCAGTGCCCCACCACGACTAGCGGGAGAAGAGACCCAGTACTTC.

This clonotype was observed at least ten times. The chain carries TRBV20-1 and TRBJ1-5, with D unclear. The V gene lost 5 bases and the J gene lost 6 bases, with 8 bases spanning the gap. Germline V lookup: CDR1 DFQATT, CDR2 SNEGSKA (reference sequence). The CDR3 is 11 residues long. CDR3 residues: CSASNVQPQHF. The DNA for the CDR3 is TGCAGTGCTTCAAACGTTCAGCCCCAGCATTTT.

This clonotype was detected only a few times. V gene TRBV7-9 combines with J gene TRBJ1-1, with 7 nucleotides matching TRBD1. The CDR3 sequence is 15 residues long. Trimming cost V 1 base and J 2 bases; bases outside gene matches: 4. Germline values: CDR1 SEHNR, CDR2 FQNEAQ (reference sequence). Written as DNA, the CDR3 is TGTGCCAGCAGCTTAGGGGGACAGCGAAACACTGAAGCTTTCTTT. As protein: CASSLGGQRNTEAFF.

Many counts were recorded for this clonotype. This chain links TRBV2 with TRBJ2-7, with TRBD1 identical over 7 bases. The germline V gene encodes CDR1 SNHLY and CDR2 FYNNEI. J gave up 1 base and V 5 bases, and 8 bases lay outside the gene matches. This CDR3 region has 15 residues. The DNA for the CDR3 is TGTGCCAGCAGTCTTGACAGGGCCGTATCCTACGAGCAGTACTTC. Protein: CASSLDRAVSYEQYF.

A note on this clonotype: A much larger clone differs from this one at a single base, so this may be a read error. This chain links TRBV12-3 or TRBV12-4 with TRBJ1-5; D is unresolved. CDR3 length equals 12 residues. CDR3 DNA: TGTGCCAGCAGTTTAGATTCTCAGCCCCAGCAGTTT. Protein sequence: CASSLDSQPQQF.